This section outlines one T cell receptor (beta chain) sequence together with its context. This record comes from a study of control samples from healthy donors and cancer patients. Data came from immunoSEQ multiplex PCR; TCRdb stores just in-frame clones and leaves some out. The table lists about 220,000 clones, about 95% of them singletons. CDR3 length: 15 amino acids. The germline gives CDR1 LNHDA, CDR2 SQIVND (reference sequence). V lost 0 bases and J lost 6; bases outside the gene matches: 6. The V call is TRBV19, the J call TRBJ2-7; 9 bases line up with TRBD1. The sequence was obtained from a man in his forties or fifties in good health. Sequenced sample: blood. CDR3 sequence reads: CASSIEDRGTAEQYF. CDR3 sequence (DNA): TGTGCCAGTAGTATAGAGGACAGGGGAACTGCCGAGCAGTACTTC.